This entry describes one T cell receptor (beta chain). Per the germline V gene, CDR1 is DFQATT and CDR2 is SNEGSKA (reference sequence). The CDR3 loop spans 15 amino acids. V lost 3 bases and J lost 3; bases outside the gene matches: 8. This specimen belongs to a study of T cell responses to AZD1222 COVID-19 vaccine. The protocol was immunoSEQ multiplex PCR, while the TCRdb copy is restricted to in-frame clones and leaves out a portion. The sample includes fewer than 150,000 clones, about 93% of them seen just once. V is TRBV20-1 and J is TRBJ2-3; TRBD1 matches 8 bases. The clonotype comes from an adult who received the AZD1222 COVID-19 vaccine. Sequencing was performed on peripheral blood, taken 28 days after the second AZD1222 dose. CDR3 nucleotides: TGCAGTGCTAGTAACCAGGGGGCAAGTACAGATACGCAGTATTTT. Protein: CSASNQGASTDTQYF.